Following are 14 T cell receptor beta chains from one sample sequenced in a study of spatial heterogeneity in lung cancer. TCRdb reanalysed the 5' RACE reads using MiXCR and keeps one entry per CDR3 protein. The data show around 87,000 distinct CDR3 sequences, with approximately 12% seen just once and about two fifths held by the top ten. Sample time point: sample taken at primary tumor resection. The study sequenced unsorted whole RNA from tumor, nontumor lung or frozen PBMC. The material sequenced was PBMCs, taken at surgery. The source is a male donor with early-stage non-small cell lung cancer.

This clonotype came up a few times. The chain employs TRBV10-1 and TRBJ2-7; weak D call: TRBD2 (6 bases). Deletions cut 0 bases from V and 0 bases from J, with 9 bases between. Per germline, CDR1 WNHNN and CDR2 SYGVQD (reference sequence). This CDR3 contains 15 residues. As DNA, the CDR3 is TGCGCCAGCAGTGAGTCCGGGAGTAGCTCCTACGAGCAGTACTTC. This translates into CASSESGSSSYEQYF.

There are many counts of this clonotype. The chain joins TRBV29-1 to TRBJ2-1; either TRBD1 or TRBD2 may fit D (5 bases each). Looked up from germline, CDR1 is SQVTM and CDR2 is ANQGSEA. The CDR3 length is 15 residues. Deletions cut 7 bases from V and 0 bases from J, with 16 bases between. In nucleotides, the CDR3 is TGCAGCGCCGAGGGGCTCGAAAGCTCCTACAATGAGCAGTTCTTC. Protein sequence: CSAEGLESSYNEQFF.

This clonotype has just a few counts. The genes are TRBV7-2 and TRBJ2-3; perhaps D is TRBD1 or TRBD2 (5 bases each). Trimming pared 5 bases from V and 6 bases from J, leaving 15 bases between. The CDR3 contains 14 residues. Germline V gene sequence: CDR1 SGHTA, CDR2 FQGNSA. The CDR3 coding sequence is TGTGCCAGCAGCCCGGAGCAGGGAGCTGATACGCAGTATTTT. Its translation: CASSPEQGADTQYF. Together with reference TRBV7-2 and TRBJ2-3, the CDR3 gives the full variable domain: GAGVSQSPSNKVTEKGKDVELRCDPISGHTALYWYRQSLGQGLEFLIYFQGNSAPDKSGLPSDRFSAERTGGSVSTLTIQRTQQEDSAVYLCASSPEQGADTQYFGPGTRLTVL.

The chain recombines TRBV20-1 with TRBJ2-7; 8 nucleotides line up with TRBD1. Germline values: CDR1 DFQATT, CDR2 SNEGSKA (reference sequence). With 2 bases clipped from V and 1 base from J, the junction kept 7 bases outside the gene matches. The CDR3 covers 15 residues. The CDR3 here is CSARPGTGGSYEQYF. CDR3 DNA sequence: TGCAGTGCTAGACCTGGGACAGGAGGGTCCTACGAGCAGTACTTC.

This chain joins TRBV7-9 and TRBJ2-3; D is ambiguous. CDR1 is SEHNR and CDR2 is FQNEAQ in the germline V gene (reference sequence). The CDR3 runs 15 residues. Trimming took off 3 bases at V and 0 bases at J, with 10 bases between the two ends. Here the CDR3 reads CASSLIADSTDTQYF. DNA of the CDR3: TGTGCCAGCAGCTTGATCGCGGACAGCACAGATACGCAGTATTTT.

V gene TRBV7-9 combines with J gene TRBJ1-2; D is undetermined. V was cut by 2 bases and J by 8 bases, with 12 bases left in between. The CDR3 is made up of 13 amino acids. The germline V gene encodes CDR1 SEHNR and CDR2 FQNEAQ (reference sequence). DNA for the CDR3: TGTGCCAGCAGCTTATCAGGAGAGCTGGGCTACACCTTC. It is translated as CASSLSGELGYTF.

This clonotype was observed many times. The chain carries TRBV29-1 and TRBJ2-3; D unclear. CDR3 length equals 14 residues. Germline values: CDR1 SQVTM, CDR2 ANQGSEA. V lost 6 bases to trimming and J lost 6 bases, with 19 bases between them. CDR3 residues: CSVRLDRYFDTQYF. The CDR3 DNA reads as TGCAGCGTCAGATTGGACCGCTATTTTGATACGCAGTATTTT.

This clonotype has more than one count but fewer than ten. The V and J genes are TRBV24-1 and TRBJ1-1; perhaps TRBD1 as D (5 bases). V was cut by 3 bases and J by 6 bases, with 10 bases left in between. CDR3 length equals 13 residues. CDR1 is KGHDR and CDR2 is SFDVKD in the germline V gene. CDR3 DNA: TGTGCCACCAGTGATGGGGACCCAGCTGAAGCTTTCTTT. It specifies CATSDGDPAEAFF.

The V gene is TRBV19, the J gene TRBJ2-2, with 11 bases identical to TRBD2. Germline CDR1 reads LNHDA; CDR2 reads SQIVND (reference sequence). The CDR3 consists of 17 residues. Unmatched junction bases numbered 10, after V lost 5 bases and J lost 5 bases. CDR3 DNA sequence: TGTGCCAGTAGTTCAAGTATTAGGACTAGCGGGACCGGGGAGCTGTTTTTT. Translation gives CASSSSIRTSGTGELFF.

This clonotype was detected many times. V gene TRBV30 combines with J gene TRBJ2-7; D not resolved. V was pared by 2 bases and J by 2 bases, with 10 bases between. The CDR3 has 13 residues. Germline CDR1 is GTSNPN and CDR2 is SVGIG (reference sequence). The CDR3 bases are TGTGCCTGGAGTACCCAGGTCCCCTACGAGCAGTACTTC. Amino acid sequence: CAWSTQVPYEQYF. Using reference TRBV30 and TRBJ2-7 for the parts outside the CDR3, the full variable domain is SQTIHQWPATLVQPVGSPLSLECTVEGTSNPNLYWYRQAAGRGLQLLFYSVGIGQISSEVPQNLSASRPQDRQFILSSKKLLLSDSGFYLCAWSTQVPYEQYFGPGTRLTVT.

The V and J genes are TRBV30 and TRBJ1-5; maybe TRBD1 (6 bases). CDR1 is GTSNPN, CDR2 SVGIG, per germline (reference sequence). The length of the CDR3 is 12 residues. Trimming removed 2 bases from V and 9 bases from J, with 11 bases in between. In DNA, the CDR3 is TGTGCCTGGAGTCGACAGGATGGGCCCCAGCATTTT. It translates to CAWSRQDGPQHF.

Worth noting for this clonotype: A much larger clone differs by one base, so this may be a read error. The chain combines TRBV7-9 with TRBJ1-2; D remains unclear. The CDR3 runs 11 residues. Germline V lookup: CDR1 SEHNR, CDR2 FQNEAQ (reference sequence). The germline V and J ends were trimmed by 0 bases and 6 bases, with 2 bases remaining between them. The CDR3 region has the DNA TGTGCCAGCAGCTTAGCGGATGGCTACACCTTC. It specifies CASSLADGYTF. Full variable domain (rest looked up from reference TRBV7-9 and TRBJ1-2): DTGVSQNPRHKITKRGQNVTFRCDPISEHNRLYWYRQTLGQGPEFLTYFQNEAQLEKSRLLSDRFSAERPKGSFSTLEIQRTEQGDSAMYLCASSLADGYTFGSGTRLTVV.

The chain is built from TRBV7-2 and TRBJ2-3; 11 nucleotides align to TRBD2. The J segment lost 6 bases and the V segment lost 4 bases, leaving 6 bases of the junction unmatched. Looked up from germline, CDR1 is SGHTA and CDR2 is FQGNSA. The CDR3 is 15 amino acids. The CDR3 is CASSSTGLAADTQYF. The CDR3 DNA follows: TGTGCCAGCAGCTCAACGGGACTAGCGGCCGATACGCAGTATTTT.

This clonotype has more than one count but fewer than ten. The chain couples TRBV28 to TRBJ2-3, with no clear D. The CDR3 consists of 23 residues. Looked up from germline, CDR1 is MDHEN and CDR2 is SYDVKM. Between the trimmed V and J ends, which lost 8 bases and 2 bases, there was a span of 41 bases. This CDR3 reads CASPPAGFESTPVFAEHTDTQYF. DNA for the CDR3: TGTGCCAGCCCCCCAGCAGGCTTCGAGTCGACTCCAGTGTTCGCAGAACACACAGATACGCAGTATTTT.